This section outlines one TCR beta chain sequence together with its context. A much larger clonotype is one base distant, so this may be a read error. This sample was included in a study of blood T cells in healthy people across ages. With each sample, at least 5 micrograms of total RNA were extracted. Germline V lookup: CDR1 LGHDT, CDR2 YNNKEL (reference sequence). This CDR3 has 15 residues. V lost 1 base and J lost 5; bases outside the gene matches: 2. Primed by a sample-barcoded 5' primer and a J-beta primer mix, a second PCR proceeded for about 6 to 11 cycles. TCRdb analysed the 5' RACE reads with MiXCR anew, one entry per CDR3 protein. The table lists around 900,000 distinct CDR3 sequences, 29% of them singletons.

The material sequenced was blood. The sequence came from a woman of 80 years or more in good health. This chain joins TRBV3-1 and TRBJ2-1; 10 bases are shared with TRBD2. This CDR3 reads CASSQALAGNNEQFF. CDR3 DNA sequence: TGTGCCAGCAGCCAAGCACTAGCGGGGAACAATGAGCAGTTCTTC.